This record looks at one T cell receptor beta chain sequence and its context. The PCR had 60 Vbeta and 13 Jbeta primers. Original processing methods: In a later analysis, 80 million or so unique TCR beta chains included roughly 11 million shared by two or more donors. Libraries were prepared by immunoSEQ multiplex PCR; TCRdb keeps only in-frame clonotypes and omits some of them. The DNA gave D and trimming, while V, J and clone size come from that table. The table has about 190,000 clones, around 77% seen once. The V gene's germline CDR1 is MNHNS and CDR2 SASEGT. The CDR3 consists of 11 residues. The V and J ends lost 8 bases and 3 bases respectively, with 8 bases between them. This entry is derived from a study of cytomegalovirus exposure and HLA in healthy donors.

This chain links TRBV6-1 with TRBJ2-7, with D unclear. The sequence was collected from a young woman in good health and CMV-seronegative. Sequencing was performed on PBMCs. DNA of the CDR3: TGTGCCAGCGCAGCAGGCTACGAGCAGTACTTC. Protein sequence: CASAAGYEQYF.